These 18 T cell receptor beta chains were all obtained from the same sample, sequenced in a study of a mutant IDH1 vaccine in newly diagnosed glioma. The time point is: week 5, during vaccination. Topical imiquimod was applied with each vaccine dose, which held 300 ug of mutant IDH1 20-mer peptide. These receptors' targets are unknown. Measured with immunoSEQ multiplex PCR; TCRdb has only the in-frame clones, and not every one. This table holds tens of thousands of clones, approximately 80% found once. The sequenced sample was PBMCs, obtained from a glioma patient whose treatment included an IDH1 peptide vaccine. The receptors come from a woman between 18 and 29 years old with glioma. Some clones in this sample may be carry-over from other donors' samples.

Points on this clone: Because the CDR3's place on the DNA is in doubt, the DNA is left out and the CDR3 is given as listed by TCRdb. This chain links TRBV2 with TRBJ2-7; TRBD1, as called in the table, went unchecked against the DNA. Germline-derived CDR1 and CDR2 are SNHLY and FYNNEI. The CDR3 has 13 residues if both end residues are counted. Here the CDR3 reads CASILDRDYEQYF.

The chain employs TRBV5-4 and TRBJ2-7; 10 bases agree with TRBD2. The V gene's germline CDR1 is SGHNT and CDR2 YYREEE (reference sequence). CDR3 size: 15 residues. The V gene end was trimmed by 4 bases and the J gene end by 6 bases; junction bases not matched to a gene: 10. CDR3: CASSMRSSGSGEQYF. The CDR3 DNA reads TGTGCCAGCAGCATGAGATCTAGCGGGAGCGGCGAGCAGTACTTC.

This clone showed up just once. The chain joins TRBV25-1 to TRBJ2-3, with D possibly called TRBD1 or TRBD2 (6 bases each). This CDR3 is built from 16 residues. The V gene lost 2 bases and the J gene lost 2 bases, with 14 bases spanning the gap. The germline CDR1 and CDR2 sequences are MGHDK and SYGVNS. CDR3 amino acids: CASSEAGHFPTDTQYF. In DNA form, the CDR3 reads TGTGCCAGCAGTGAAGCGGGACACTTCCCCACAGATACGCAGTATTTT.

This clone was recorded a few times. This sequence joins TRBV13 and TRBJ1-6; D uncertain. Germline CDR1 and CDR2: PRHDT and FYEKMQ (reference sequence). There are 16 residues in the CDR3. The V end lost 2 bases, the J end lost 0 bases, and 8 bases lay between the germline ends. The CDR3 DNA is TGTGCCAGCAGCTTAAGACGGAGCTCCTATAATTCACCCCTCCACTTT. Amino acids: CASSLRRSSYNSPLHF.

The J gene is TRBJ2-7, the V gene TRBV11-3, with 9 bases fitting TRBD1. The germline gives CDR1 SGHNT, CDR2 YENEEA. After removal of 2 bases from V and 2 bases from J, the junction contained 10 bases not matched to a gene. There are 17 residues in the CDR3. The CDR3 is CASSLRPGQGITYEQYF. CDR3 DNA sequence: TGTGCCAGCAGCTTACGACCGGGACAGGGAATTACCTACGAGCAGTACTTC.

The chain combines TRBV4-2 with TRBJ2-3; 8 bases are shared with TRBD1. The CDR3 extends over 16 amino acids. V lost 0 bases and J lost 4; bases outside the gene matches: 6. Per germline, CDR1 LGHNA and CDR2 YNFKEQ. The CDR3 protein is CASSQDDRGRSDTQYF. The CDR3 DNA is TGTGCCAGCAGCCAAGACGACAGGGGCAGGTCAGATACGCAGTATTTT.

The chain recombines TRBV19 with TRBJ2-3; the D gene is possibly TRBD1 (6 bases). The CDR3 totals 16 residues. Deletions cut 3 bases from V and 2 bases from J, with 15 bases between. Germline V gene sequence: CDR1 LNHDA, CDR2 SQIVND (reference sequence). For the CDR3, the DNA is TGTGCCAGTAGTATCCTAGGACAGCTCCTCACAGATACGCAGTATTTT. Amino acids: CASSILGQLLTDTQYF.

The V call is TRBV5-1, the J call TRBJ1-1; no firm D call. With 4 bases removed from V and 0 bases from J, the gap between germline ends came to 10 bases. In germline, CDR1 is SGHRS, CDR2 YFSETQ. The CDR3 has 14 residues. The CDR3 region is CASSADWMNTEAFF. In nucleotides, the CDR3 is TGCGCCAGCAGCGCGGACTGGATGAACACTGAAGCTTTCTTT.

CDR3 in DNA: TGTGCCAGCAATTCCGGGACAGGGACCTACGAGCAGTACTTC. Amino acid sequence: CASNSGTGTYEQYF. The genes are TRBV6-5 and TRBJ2-7; 9 bases line up with TRBD1. The CDR3 sequence is 14 residues long. The germline CDR1 and CDR2 sequences are MNHEY and SVGAGI. V shed 7 bases, J shed 2 bases, and the junction held 6 bases outside the gene matches.

This clone was detected only once. J is TRBJ2-3 and V is TRBV7-9; 8 bases line up with TRBD1. Germline assignment: CDR1 SEHNR and CDR2 FQNEAQ (reference sequence). The ends lost 4 bases at V and 2 bases at J; junction bases unmatched: 5. The CDR3 runs 15 residues. CDR3 in amino acids: CASSSTGGITDTQYF. The CDR3 DNA reads as TGTGCCAGCAGCTCAACAGGGGGGATCACAGATACGCAGTATTTT.

The J gene is TRBJ2-4, the V gene TRBV19, with TRBD2 matching over 7 bases. The CDR3 spans 15 residues. Germline-derived CDR1 and CDR2 are LNHDA and SQIVND (reference sequence). Germline trimming cut 1 base from V and 4 bases from J; bases unmatched to any gene: 4. Here the CDR3 DNA reads TGTGCCAGTAGTATAGGCACGGGACTAAAAAACATTCAGTACTTC. Translating it yields CASSIGTGLKNIQYF.

V is TRBV7-9 and J is TRBJ2-7; tentative D call: TRBD2 (6 bases). V was pared by 1 base and J by 5 bases, with 12 bases between. The CDR3 is 14 residues long. Germline loops: CDR1 SEHNR, CDR2 FQNEAQ (reference sequence). This CDR3 reads CASSLGLAMDEQYF. The CDR3 nucleotides are TGTGCCAGCAGCTTAGGCCTAGCGATGGACGAGCAGTACTTC.

V usage is TRBV27 and J usage is TRBJ1-5; a possible D gene is TRBD1 (5 bases). Trimming left V 3 bases short and J 6 bases short, with 12 bases between. The CDR3 spans 14 residues. In germline, CDR1 is MNHEY, CDR2 SMNVEV (reference sequence). CDR3 DNA: TGTGCCAGCAGTTTCGGGGGGGTCGGTCAGCCCCAGCATTTT. Translated, it gives CASSFGGVGQPQHF.

The rearrangement joins TRBV27 to TRBJ2-7, with D possibly matching TRBD2 (7 bases). The CDR3 has 14 amino acids. Looked up from germline, CDR1 is MNHEY and CDR2 is SMNVEV (reference sequence). The V gene lost 2 bases and the J gene lost 6 bases, with 14 bases spanning the gap. The chain's CDR3 is CASSLPGGSGEQYF. The CDR3 nucleotides are TGTGCCAGCAGTTTACCGGGGGGCTCGGGCGAGCAGTACTTC.

V is TRBV9 and J is TRBJ2-5; D is possibly TRBD2 (6 bases). Germline-derived CDR1 and CDR2 are SGDLS and YYNGEE. V shed 0 bases and J shed 1 base, with 13 bases lying between them. The CDR3 is 16 residues long. This CDR3 reads CASSVALWEAQETQYF. The CDR3 DNA sequence: TGTGCCAGCAGCGTAGCCTTATGGGAGGCCCAAGAGACCCAGTACTTC.

The J gene is TRBJ2-1, the V gene TRBV4-2, with 7 positions matching TRBD2. V trimming: 1 base; J trimming: 0 bases; junction bases outside the gene matches: 9. CDR1 is LGHNA and CDR2 is YNFKEQ in the germline V gene. The length of the CDR3 is 18 residues. DNA for the CDR3: TGTGCCAGCAGCCAAGCGGGGCTAGCGGTTACCTCCTACAATGAGCAGTTCTTC. Amino acid sequence: CASSQAGLAVTSYNEQFF.

The chain links TRBV19 to TRBJ1-5, with D possibly being TRBD1 (5 bases). Deletions cut 3 bases from V and 3 bases from J, with 9 bases between. The CDR3 totals 14 residues. The germline CDR1 and CDR2 sequences are LNHDA and SQIVND (reference sequence). CDR3 loop: CASSMKGDNQPQHF. For the CDR3, the DNA is TGTGCCAGTAGTATGAAAGGGGACAATCAGCCCCAGCATTTT.

This chain connects TRBV13 to TRBJ2-1; tentatively, D is TRBD1 (5 bases). The CDR3 has 13 amino acids. Germline V gene sequence: CDR1 PRHDT, CDR2 FYEKMQ (reference sequence). Trimming left V 5 bases short and J 3 bases short, with 8 bases between. This CDR3 is CASSTDNYNEQFF. CDR3 DNA sequence: TGTGCCAGCAGCACGGACAACTACAATGAGCAGTTCTTC.